This T cell receptor beta chain stems from a study of CD8+CD57+ T cells in acquired aplastic anemia. V was clipped by 0 bases and J by 6 bases; unmatched bases: 6. This CDR3 comprises 15 residues. Germline lookup yields CDR1 MNHEY and CDR2 SVGAGI. This clonotype was counted many times. The target antigen is unknown. It was patients with CD8+CD57+ cell expansion by flow cytometry who were chosen for sequencing. TCR beta VDJ and CDR3 profiling used genomic DNA as template. TCRdb reanalysed the reads using MiXCR and keeps one entry per CDR3 protein. The sample includes approximately 220,000 distinct CDR3 sequences, roughly half of them seen just once. Findings and limits, study-wide: Patients and controls shared 25 to 35 CD8+ CDR3 sequences, which appeared highly expressed in patients and within their immunodominant clones.

The gene calls are TRBV6-5 and TRBJ1-1, with 8 bases aligning to TRBD1. The sample comprised sorted CD4+, CD8+, or CD8+CD57+ T cells (not recorded which) from PBMCs. This sequence originates from a human donor with aplastic anemia. The CDR3 DNA is TGTGCCAGCAGTTACTCGAGGGGACAGGCAGCTGAAGCTTTCTTT. It specifies CASSYSRGQAAEAFF.